This T cell receptor beta chain comes out of a study of metastatic and nonmetastatic thyroid tumors. Looking at the study overall: Repertoire comparisons spanned blood and tumor or nodule tissue from malignant and benign thyroid patients.

Between the trimmed V and J ends, which lost 1 base and 4 bases, there was a span of 16 bases. Germline V gene lookup returns CDR1 SEHNR and CDR2 FQNEAQ (reference sequence). The CDR3 length is 16 residues. No patient had received any treatment before thyroid surgery. This clone came up many times. Its target is not known. In the original analysis: The study built a papillary thyroid cancer distant-metastasis classifier from CDR3 differences across clinicopathological groups. TCRdb used MiXCR to call clones anew from the PCR reads. Clone size and V and J calls follow TCRdb, not the original study. This table has 43,000 or so clones, less than 5% appearing once. General study points: Malignant tumors reportedly showed significantly higher TCR beta diversity than benign nodules in both blood and tumor.

The gene calls are TRBV7-9 and TRBJ1-2; TRBD1 is a possible D gene (6 bases). The sample taken for sequencing was blood. The clonotype was recovered from a female donor with papillary thyroid cancer or a benign thyroid nodule (not recorded which). Some clones in this sample may be carry-over from other donors' samples. For the CDR3, the DNA is TGTGCCAGCAGCTTAGGATTGACAGGTACGCGCTATGGCTACACCTTC. Its protein is CASSLGLTGTRYGYTF.